This TCR beta chain stems from a study of shared clonotypes between healthy human individuals. Generated by immunoSEQ multiplex PCR, the TCRdb table keeps only in-frame clones and is missing some. The table has under 650,000 clones, 90% to 97% seen once; the top ten hold approximately 0.06%. V was cut by 3 bases and J by 2 bases, with 10 bases left in between. Per germline, CDR1 MDHEN and CDR2 SYDVKM. The CDR3 sequence is 14 residues long. This clonotype was obtained from a woman aged 25 to 39 in good health. The genes are TRBV28 and TRBJ1-2, with a possible D match to TRBD1 (5 bases). Sequencing input: naive CD4+ T cells sorted from blood. Subset of the sample: CD45RA+ positively selected. The CDR3 nucleotides are TGTGCCAGCAGTTTTTCAGGGTTAAACTATGGCTACACCTTC. Protein product: CASSFSGLNYGYTF.